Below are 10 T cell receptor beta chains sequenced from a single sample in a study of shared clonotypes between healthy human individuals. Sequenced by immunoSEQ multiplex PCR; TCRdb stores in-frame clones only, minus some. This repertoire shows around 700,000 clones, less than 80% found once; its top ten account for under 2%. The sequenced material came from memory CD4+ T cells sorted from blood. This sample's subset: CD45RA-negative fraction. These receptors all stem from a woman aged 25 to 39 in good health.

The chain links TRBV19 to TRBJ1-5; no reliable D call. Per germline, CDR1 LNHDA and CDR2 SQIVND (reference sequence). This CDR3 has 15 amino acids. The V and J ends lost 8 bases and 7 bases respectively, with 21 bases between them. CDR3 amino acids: CASGKWDGVRQPQHF. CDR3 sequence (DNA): TGTGCCAGTGGTAAATGGGATGGGGTGCGGCAGCCCCAGCATTTT.

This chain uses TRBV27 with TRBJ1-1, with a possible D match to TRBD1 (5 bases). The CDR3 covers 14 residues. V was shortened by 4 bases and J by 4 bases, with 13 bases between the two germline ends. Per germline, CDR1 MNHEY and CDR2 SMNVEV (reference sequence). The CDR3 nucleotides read TGTGCCAGCAGTTCGACCGCTGGGACCACTGAAGCTTTCTTT. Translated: CASSSTAGTTEAFF.

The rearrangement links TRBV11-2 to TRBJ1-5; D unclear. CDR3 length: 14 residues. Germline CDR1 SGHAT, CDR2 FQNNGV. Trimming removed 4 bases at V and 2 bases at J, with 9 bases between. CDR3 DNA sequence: TGTGCCAGCAGCTCAACCACGGGCAATCAGCCCCAGCATTTT. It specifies CASSSTTGNQPQHF.

This CDR3 is CASSYSIGRGEQYF. The CDR3 DNA reads as TGTGCCAGCAGTTACTCGATTGGGAGAGGCGAGCAGTACTTC. The chain carries TRBV6-6 and TRBJ2-7, with D possibly matching TRBD2 (5 bases). Germline CDR1 MNHNY, CDR2 SVGAGI (reference sequence). V was clipped by 0 bases and J by 6 bases, with 12 bases between them. The CDR3 extends over 14 amino acids.

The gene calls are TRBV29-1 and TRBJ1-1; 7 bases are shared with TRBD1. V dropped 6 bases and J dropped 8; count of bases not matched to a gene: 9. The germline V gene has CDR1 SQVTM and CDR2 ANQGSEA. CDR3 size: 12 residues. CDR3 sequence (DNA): TGCAGCGTCCCGGGACAGACTTTCGAAGCTTTCTTT. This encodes CSVPGQTFEAFF.

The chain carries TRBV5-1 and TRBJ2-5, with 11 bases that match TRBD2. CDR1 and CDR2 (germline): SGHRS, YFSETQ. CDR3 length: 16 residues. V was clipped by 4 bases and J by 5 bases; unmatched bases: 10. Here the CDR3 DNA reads TGCGCCAGCAGCACAACTAGCGGGAGATTTCTGGAGACCCAGTACTTC. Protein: CASSTTSGRFLETQYF.

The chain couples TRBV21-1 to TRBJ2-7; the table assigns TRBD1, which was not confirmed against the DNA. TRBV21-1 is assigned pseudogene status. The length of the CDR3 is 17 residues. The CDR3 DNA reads TGTGCCAGCAGCATCGGGACAGGAAGAAAGCGCTCCTACGAGCAGTACTTC. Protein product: CASSIGTGRKRSYEQYF.

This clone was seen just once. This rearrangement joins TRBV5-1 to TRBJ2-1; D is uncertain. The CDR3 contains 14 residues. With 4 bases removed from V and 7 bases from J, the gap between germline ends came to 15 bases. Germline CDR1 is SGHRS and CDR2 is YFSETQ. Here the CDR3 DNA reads TGCGCCAGCAGCGTGGATAGGGCCGGGAATGAGCAGTTCTTC. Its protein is CASSVDRAGNEQFF.

DNA of the CDR3: TGTGCCAGCAGCTTAGATCAGGGGGCTCGGTATGCGAGCAATCAGCCCCAGCATTTT. Amino acids: CASSLDQGARYASNQPQHF. V and J are TRBV7-2 and TRBJ1-5; 8 nucleotides agree with TRBD1. CDR3 length equals 19 residues. Unmatched junction bases numbered 12, after V lost 1 base and J lost 1 base. CDR1 and CDR2 from the germline V gene are SGHTA and FQGNSA.

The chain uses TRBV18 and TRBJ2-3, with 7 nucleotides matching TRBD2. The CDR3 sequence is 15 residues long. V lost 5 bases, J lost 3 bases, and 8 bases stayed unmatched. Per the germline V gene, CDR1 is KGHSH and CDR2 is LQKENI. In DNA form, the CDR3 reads TGTGCCAGCTCATACAGCCCGGGGGGAACAGATACGCAGTATTTT. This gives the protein CASSYSPGGTDTQYF.